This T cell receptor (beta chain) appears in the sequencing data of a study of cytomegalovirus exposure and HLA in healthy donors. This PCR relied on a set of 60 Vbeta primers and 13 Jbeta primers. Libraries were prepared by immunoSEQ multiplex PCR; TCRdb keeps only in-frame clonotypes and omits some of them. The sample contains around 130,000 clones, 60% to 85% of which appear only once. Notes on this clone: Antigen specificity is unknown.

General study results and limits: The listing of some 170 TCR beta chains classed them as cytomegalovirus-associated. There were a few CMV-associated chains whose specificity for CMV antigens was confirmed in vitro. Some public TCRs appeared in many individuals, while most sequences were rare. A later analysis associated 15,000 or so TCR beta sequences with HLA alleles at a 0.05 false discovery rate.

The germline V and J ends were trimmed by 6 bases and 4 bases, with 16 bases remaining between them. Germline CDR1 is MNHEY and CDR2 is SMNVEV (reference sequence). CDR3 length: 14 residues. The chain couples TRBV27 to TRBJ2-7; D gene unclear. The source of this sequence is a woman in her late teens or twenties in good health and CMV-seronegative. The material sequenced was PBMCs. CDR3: CASSKNLPQYEQYF. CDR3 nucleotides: TGTGCCAGCAGCAAAAACCTTCCACAATACGAGCAGTACTTC.